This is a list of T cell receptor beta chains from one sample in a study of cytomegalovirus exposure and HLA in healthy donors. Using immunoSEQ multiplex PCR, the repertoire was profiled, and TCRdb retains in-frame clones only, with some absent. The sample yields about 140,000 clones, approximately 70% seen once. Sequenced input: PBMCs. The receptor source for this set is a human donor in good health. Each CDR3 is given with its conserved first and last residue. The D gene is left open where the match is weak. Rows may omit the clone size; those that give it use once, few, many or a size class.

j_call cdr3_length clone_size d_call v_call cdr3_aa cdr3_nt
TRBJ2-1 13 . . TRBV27 CASSLYQGDEQFF TGTGCCAGCAGTTTATACCAGGGCGATGAGCAGTTCTTC
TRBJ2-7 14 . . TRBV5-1 CASSLAAGSREQYF TGCGCCAGCAGCTTGGCGGCAGGTAGTAGAGAGCAGTACTTC
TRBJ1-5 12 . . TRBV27 CASSFSGQPQHF TGTGCCAGCAGTTTTTCGGGACAGCCCCAGCATTTT
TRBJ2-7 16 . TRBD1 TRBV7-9 CASSLGDSDRSYEQYF TGTGCCAGCAGCTTAGGGGACAGTGACCGCTCCTACGAGCAGTACTTC
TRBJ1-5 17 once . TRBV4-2 CASSQDLTQGLIGPQHF TGTGCCAGCAGCCAAGATCTTACGCAGGGGTTAATCGGGCCCCAGCATTTT
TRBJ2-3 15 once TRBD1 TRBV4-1 CASSIRDRAPDTQYF TGCGCCAGCAGCATCCGGGACAGGGCCCCAGATACGCAGTATTTT
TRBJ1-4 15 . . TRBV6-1 CASSVRGGLGEKLFF TGTGCCAGCAGCGTCAGGGGTGGCCTCGGGGAAAAACTGTTTTTT
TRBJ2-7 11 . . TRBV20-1 CSARTSYEQYF TGCAGTGCTAGAACCAGCTACGAGCAGTACTTC
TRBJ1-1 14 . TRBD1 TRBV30 CAWSVPIQGHEAFF TGTGCCTGGAGTGTACCTATACAGGGGCATGAAGCTTTCTTT
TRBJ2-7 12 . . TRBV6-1 CASSEAGTGILF TGTGCCAGCAGTGAAGCGGGAACAGGTATACTCTTC
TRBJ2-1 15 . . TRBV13 CASSPDGRQENEQFF TGTGCCAGCAGCCCAGACGGACGACAGGAGAATGAGCAGTTCTTC
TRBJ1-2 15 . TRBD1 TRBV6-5 CASSVGTEDAHGYTF TGTGCCAGCAGTGTCGGGACAGAGGACGCCCATGGCTACACCTTC
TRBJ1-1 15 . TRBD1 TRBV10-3 CAISGGQGGTERAFF TGTGCCATCAGTGGGGGGCAGGGGGGCACTGAGCGAGCTTTCTTT
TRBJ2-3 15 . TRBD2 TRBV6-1 CAGSLLAGESDTQYF TGTGCCGGCAGTTTACTAGCGGGAGAATCAGATACGCAGTATTTT
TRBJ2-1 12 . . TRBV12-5 CASGRGDNEQFF TGTGCTAGTGGACGGGGAGACAATGAGCAGTTCTTC
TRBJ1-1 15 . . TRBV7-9 CASSSQMGVGSEAFF TGTGCCAGCAGTTCACAGATGGGCGTCGGCAGTGAAGCTTTCTTT
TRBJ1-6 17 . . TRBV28 CASSSPRGGSYNSPLHF TGTGCCAGCAGTTCCCCGAGGGGGGGGTCCTATAATTCACCCCTCCACTTT
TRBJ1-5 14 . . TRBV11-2 CASSLAGSNQPQHF TGTGCCAGCAGCTTAGCAGGGAGCAATCAGCCCCAGCATTTT
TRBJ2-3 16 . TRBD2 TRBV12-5 CASGWSSGSSTDTQYF TGTGCTAGTGGTTGGTCTAGCGGGTCGAGCACAGATACGCAGTATTTT
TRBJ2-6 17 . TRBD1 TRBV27 CASSAGQGLSGANVLTF TGTGCCAGCAGTGCCGGACAGGGTCTCTCTGGGGCCAACGTCCTGACTTTC
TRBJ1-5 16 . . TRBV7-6 CAGDSAQITSNQPQHF TGTGCCGGAGACAGTGCTCAAATAACAAGTAATCAGCCCCAGCATTTT
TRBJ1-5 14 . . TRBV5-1 CASSLMGHDQPQHF TGCGCCAGCAGCTTAATGGGGCACGATCAGCCCCAGCATTTT
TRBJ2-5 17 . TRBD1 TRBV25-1 CASSEYRGTGGVETQYF TGTGCCAGCAGTGAATATCGCGGGACAGGGGGTGTAGAGACCCAGTACTTC
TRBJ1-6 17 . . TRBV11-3 CASSRQRIHSYNSPLHF TGTGCCAGCAGTAGACAGAGGATTCACTCCTATAATTCACCCCTCCACTTT
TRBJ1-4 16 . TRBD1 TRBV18 CASSTRQGSTNEKLFF TGTGCCAGCTCAACACGACAGGGCTCAACTAATGAAAAACTGTTTTTT
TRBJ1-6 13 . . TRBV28 CASSIQGGSPLHF TGTGCCAGCAGTATACAGGGCGGTTCACCCCTCCACTTT
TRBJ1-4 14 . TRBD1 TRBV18 CASSRTGGREKLFF TGTGCCAGCTCACGGACAGGGGGCCGGGAAAAACTGTTTTTT
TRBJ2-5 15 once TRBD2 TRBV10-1 CASSDERGGRETQYF TGCGCCAGCAGTGACGAGCGGGGGGGCCGGGAGACCCAGTACTTC
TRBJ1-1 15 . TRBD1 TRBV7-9 CSSSFSGTGETEAFF TGTTCCAGCAGCTTCTCCGGGACAGGGGAGACTGAAGCTTTCTTT